This TCR beta chain was sequenced in a study of CD8 T cells in Susac syndrome. Study information: When their blood was taken, patients with Susac syndrome were therapy-naive, taking corticosteroids, or taking intravenous immunoglobulin alone.

This CDR3 region has 14 residues. V was clipped by 2 bases and J by 1 base; unmatched bases: 3. The germline CDR1 and CDR2 sequences are SQVTM and ANQGSEA. Negative isolation yielded CD8+ and CD4+ T cells; FACS enriched TEMRA cells. Random hexamers primed reverse transcription of about 0.5 to 1 ug RNA. By means of immunoSEQ multiplex PCR, TCR beta CDR3 spanning 54 Vbeta and 13 Jbeta underwent amplification. TCRdb reprocessed the immunoSEQ multiplex PCR reads with MiXCR, giving one entry per CDR3 protein. The sample holds roughly 150,000 distinct CDR3 sequences; approximately 96% are singletons and the top ten take 0.16%. Comment on this clonotype: Its target is not known.

Study conclusions and caveats: TCR sequencing and HLA analysis covered a relatively small number of individuals.

This receptor was identified in a human donor with Susac syndrome. The chain carries TRBV29-1 and TRBJ2-7, with 9 bases aligning to TRBD2. What was sequenced was CD4+ T cells from PBMCs. DNA for the CDR3: TGCAGCGTTGAAATCCTAGCGGGGTCCTACGAGCAGTACTTC. This encodes CSVEILAGSYEQYF.